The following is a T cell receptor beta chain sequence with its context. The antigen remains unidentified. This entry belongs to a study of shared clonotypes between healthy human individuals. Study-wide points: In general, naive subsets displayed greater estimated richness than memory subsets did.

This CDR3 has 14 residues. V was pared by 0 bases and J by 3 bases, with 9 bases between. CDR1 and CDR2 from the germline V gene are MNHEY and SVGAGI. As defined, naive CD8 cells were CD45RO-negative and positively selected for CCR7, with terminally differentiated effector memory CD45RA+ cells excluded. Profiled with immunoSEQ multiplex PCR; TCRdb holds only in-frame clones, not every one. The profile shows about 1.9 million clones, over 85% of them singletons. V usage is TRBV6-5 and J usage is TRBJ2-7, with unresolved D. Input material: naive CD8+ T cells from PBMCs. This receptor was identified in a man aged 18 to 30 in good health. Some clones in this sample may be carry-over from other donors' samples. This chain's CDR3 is CASSYSSEGYEQYF. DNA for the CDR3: TGTGCCAGCAGTTACTCTTCCGAAGGCTACGAGCAGTACTTC.